A single sample gave rise to the 22 T cell receptor beta chains below, sequenced in a study of T cells after yellow fever vaccination. TCRdb fed the 5' RACE reads into MiXCR, producing one record per CDR3 protein. This sample yields some 150,000 distinct CDR3 sequences, of which approximately 9.7% are seen a single time; 35% to 40% belongs to the top ten. The material sequenced was CD8+ T cells sorted from PBMCs, taken 45 days after the yellow fever booster vaccination. The origin of the receptors is a man aged 18 to 29 who received the YFV17D yellow fever vaccine.

This clonotype came up many times. The chain is built from TRBV5-4 and TRBJ2-1; D is undetermined. The CDR3 sequence is 13 residues long. V lost 4 bases and J lost 7, with 12 bases in between. The V gene's germline CDR1 is SGHNT and CDR2 YYREEE (reference sequence). CDR3 protein: CASSPWPRNEQFF. Written as DNA, the CDR3 is TGTGCCAGCAGCCCGTGGCCGAGGAATGAGCAGTTCTTC.

Only a few counts were recorded for this clonotype. The genes are TRBV4-3 and TRBJ1-5; perhaps TRBD1 as D (5 bases). V was trimmed by 1 base and J by 2 bases, leaving 9 bases between them. The CDR3 is made up of 15 amino acids. Germline V gene sequence: CDR1 LGHNA, CDR2 YSLEER. The CDR3 loop is CASSQVVGGNQPQHF. The CDR3 bases are TGCGCCAGCAGCCAAGTCGTGGGGGGCAATCAGCCCCAGCATTTT.

In its sample, this clonotype was seen many times. This rearrangement joins TRBV3-1 to TRBJ2-7, with a tentative D call TRBD1 (6 bases). This CDR3 contains 15 residues. Trimming took 6 bases from V and 3 from J, leaving 18 bases between them. CDR1 is LGHDT and CDR2 is YNNKEL in the germline V gene (reference sequence). The CDR3 is CASSPDRDIIYEQYV. The CDR3 coding sequence is TGTGCCAGCAGTCCAGACCGGGACATAATCTACGAGCAGTACGTC.

The gene calls are TRBV10-2 and TRBJ2-7; a weak D match, TRBD2 (5 bases). The ends were cut back, 8 bases at V and 2 bases at J, with 19 bases in the middle. Germline assignment: CDR1 WSHSY and CDR2 SAAADI. CDR3 length equals 15 residues. For the CDR3, the DNA is TGCGCCAGCGAATCACTCCCGACGGGGACCTACGAGCAGTACTTC. Translation: CASESLPTGTYEQYF.

This clonotype has a handful of counts. V usage is TRBV19 and J usage is TRBJ1-2; D possibly corresponds to TRBD1 (5 bases). This CDR3 is 16 amino acids long. V lost 3 bases and J 2 bases, leaving 16 bases between the germline ends. Per the germline V gene, CDR1 is LNHDA and CDR2 is SQIVND (reference sequence). CDR3 DNA sequence: TGTGCCAGTAGTATCGAGGACAACGTACTAAACTATGGCTACACCTTC. This translates into CASSIEDNVLNYGYTF.

This clonotype was found a few times. V usage is TRBV25-1 and J usage is TRBJ2-3, with D unclear. Trimming left V 10 bases short and J 5 bases short, with 10 bases between. CDR3 length: 11 amino acids. Looked up from germline, CDR1 is MGHDK and CDR2 is SYGVNS. CDR3 sequence: CATGVGDTQYF. The CDR3 DNA is TGTGCCACTGGAGTGGGAGATACGCAGTATTTT.

In its sample, this clonotype was seen many times. This rearrangement joins TRBV5-6 to TRBJ1-5, with D uncertain. This CDR3 region has 14 residues. Trimming removed 0 bases at V and 3 bases at J, with 7 bases between. The germline gives CDR1 SGHDT, CDR2 YYEEEE. The CDR3 here is CASSLEANNQPQHF. CDR3 sequence (DNA): TGTGCCAGCAGCTTGGAGGCGAACAATCAGCCCCAGCATTTT. Full variable domain (missing parts from reference TRBV5-6 and TRBJ1-5): DAGVTQSPTHLIKTRGQQVTLRCSPKSGHDTVSWYQQALGQGPQFIFQYYEEEERQRGNFPDRFSGHQFPNYSSELNVNALLLGDSALYLCASSLEANNQPQHFGDGTRLSIL.

This chain connects TRBV4-2 to TRBJ2-1, with TRBD2 identical over 8 bases. With V trimmed by 0 bases and J by 6 bases, 1 base remained unmatched. This CDR3 has 14 amino acids. Germline lookup yields CDR1 LGHNA and CDR2 YNFKEQ. The CDR3: CASSQDRGGNEQFF. CDR3 DNA sequence: TGTGCCAGCAGCCAAGATCGGGGGGGCAATGAGCAGTTCTTC.

The V call is TRBV10-2, the J call TRBJ2-3; TRBD2 matches 14 bases. CDR1 is WSHSY, CDR2 SAAADI, per germline. J lost 1 base, V lost 7 bases, and 4 bases had no gene match. The CDR3 is made up of 16 amino acids. In DNA, the CDR3 is TGCGCCAGCACCAGGGGACTAGCGGGGGGCACAGATACGCAGTATTTT. Residues: CASTRGLAGGTDTQYF.

This clonotype was seen only a few times. The rearrangement joins TRBV28 to TRBJ1-1; possible D gene TRBD1, 5 bases. V lost 4 bases and J lost 8, with 20 bases in between. The CDR3 is 15 amino acids. Germline V gene data show CDR1 as MDHEN and CDR2 as SYDVKM. The CDR3 DNA reads as TGTGCCAGCAGTTCTCTACTCCCCGGGACTGGGGAAGCTTTCTTT. As protein: CASSSLLPGTGEAFF.

A few counts support this clonotype. V usage is TRBV6-2 or TRBV6-3 and J usage is TRBJ2-7; D not resolved. Trimming cost V 2 bases and J 2 bases, with 7 bases left between them. CDR1 is MNHEY, CDR2 SVGEGT, per germline. The CDR3 loop spans 13 amino acids. CDR3 protein: CASSYGYAYEQYV. DNA for the CDR3: TGTGCCAGCAGTTACGGTTACGCCTACGAGCAGTACGTC.

The chain uses TRBV3-1 and TRBJ2-5; D ambiguous. Deletions cut 5 bases from V and 2 bases from J, with 9 bases between. This CDR3 comprises 13 residues. Germline CDR1 LGHDT, CDR2 YNNKEL (reference sequence). CDR3 amino acids: CASSNLNQETQYF. CDR3 bases: TGTGCCAGCAGCAATTTAAATCAAGAGACCCAGTACTTC.

The chain couples TRBV27 to TRBJ1-5; 8 bases map to TRBD1. The junction had 8 bases not matched to a gene; V was cut back by 6 bases and J by 7 bases. Germline V CDR1 and CDR2: MNHEY, SMNVEV (reference sequence). The CDR3 is 14 residues long. The CDR3 loop reads CASRSRTGLQPQHF. CDR3 nucleotide sequence: TGTGCCAGCAGATCAAGGACAGGGCTCCAGCCCCAGCATTTT.

This clonotype was seen repeatedly, ten times or more. The V gene is TRBV4-2, the J gene TRBJ2-7; 13 bases agree with TRBD2. This CDR3 is built from 15 residues. V shed 3 bases and J 4 bases; nucleotides not matched to a gene: 3. The V gene's germline CDR1 is LGHNA and CDR2 YNFKEQ. CDR3: CASSQETSGGYEQYF. In nucleotides, the CDR3 is TGTGCCAGCAGCCAGGAGACTAGCGGGGGGTACGAGCAGTACTTC.

The chain employs TRBV20-1 and TRBJ2-4; no firm D call. V gave up 1 base and J gave up 11 bases, with 18 bases separating them. Looked up from germline, CDR1 is DFQATT and CDR2 is SNEGSKA (reference sequence). The CDR3 is 14 residues long. CDR3 protein: CSARGVYGEFVQYF. The CDR3 DNA sequence: TGCAGTGCTAGAGGGGTCTACGGAGAATTCGTTCAGTACTTC.

In its sample, this clonotype was seen a few times. The chain has TRBV6-5 and TRBJ1-5; D gene unclear. V shed 4 bases and J shed 1 base, with 8 bases lying between them. Looked up from germline, CDR1 is MNHEY and CDR2 is SVGAGI. The CDR3 contains 14 residues. The CDR3 coding sequence is TGTGCCAGCAGTTCGACACAAAGCAATCAGCCCCAGCATTTT. Protein sequence: CASSSTQSNQPQHF.

The V gene is TRBV4-3, the J gene TRBJ2-2; tentatively, D is TRBD2 (5 bases). V was pared by 0 bases and J by 0 bases, with 8 bases between. Germline lookup yields CDR1 LGHNA and CDR2 YSLEER. CDR3 length: 16 amino acids. CDR3 coding DNA: TGCGCCAGCAGCCAAGATAGAGGGTCGAACACCGGGGAGCTGTTTTTT. Translated, it gives CASSQDRGSNTGELFF.

The chain joins TRBV6-2 or TRBV6-3 to TRBJ1-6; 11 positions agree with TRBD1. The germline gives CDR1 MNHEY, CDR2 SVGEGT. The CDR3 spans 15 residues. With 6 bases clipped from V and 7 bases from J, the junction kept 5 bases outside the gene matches. CDR3 loop: CASRSWDRGNSPLHF. CDR3 coding DNA: TGTGCCAGCAGGAGCTGGGACAGGGGGAATTCACCCCTCCACTTT.

The CDR3 DNA follows: TGTGCCAGCAGCCCCGGCTGGAGAGCTTTCTTT. It specifies CASSPGWRAFF. The rearrangement joins TRBV7-9 to TRBJ1-1; D not certain. Germline V gene data show CDR1 as SEHNR and CDR2 as FQNEAQ (reference sequence). This CDR3 has 11 amino acids. The ends were cut back, 5 bases at V and 10 bases at J, with 11 bases in the middle.

This clonotype has at least ten counts. The chain has TRBV11-2 and TRBJ1-3; D gene ambiguous. With 5 bases removed from V and 0 bases from J, the gap between germline ends came to 17 bases. CDR3 size: 17 residues. CDR1 and CDR2 (germline): SGHAT, FQNNGV. CDR3: CASSQTDAASSGNTIYF. The CDR3 nucleotides are TGTGCCAGCAGCCAAACGGACGCCGCGAGCTCTGGAAACACCATATATTTT.

This clonotype was observed a handful of times. The V call is TRBV13, the J call TRBJ2-7, with D possibly being TRBD1 or TRBD2 (6 bases each). V lost 1 base to trimming and J lost 5 bases, with 12 bases between them. CDR3 size: 14 residues. Germline CDR1 PRHDT, CDR2 FYEKMQ (reference sequence). CDR3 in amino acids: CASSLVGGGHEQYF. CDR3 nucleotides: TGTGCCAGCAGCTTAGTGGGGGGCGGGCACGAGCAGTACTTC.

This clonotype appeared many times. The V and J genes are TRBV10-3 and TRBJ1-2; the D is unclear. The germline gives CDR1 ENHRY, CDR2 SYGVKD. V was pared by 1 base and J by 4 bases, with 10 bases between. This CDR3 has 14 residues. CDR3 DNA: TGTGCCATCAGTGAGTACCCTTACCTCTATGGCTACACCTTC. It translates to CAISEYPYLYGYTF.